These T cell receptor beta chains were read from a single sample in a study of blood T cell repertoires in COVID-19. Assay: immunoSEQ multiplex PCR; the TCRdb copy retains only in-frame clones and omits some. The sample shows hundreds of thousands of clones, around nine tenths of them seen only once. Material: PBMCs or T cells enriched from blood (not recorded which). Receptors originate from a woman aged 18-29 years who had been exposed to COVID-19. Each CDR3 is given with its conserved first and last residue. Fields, in order: D gene, J gene, clone size, V gene, CDR3 DNA, CDR3 protein. The D gene is left open where the match is weak. The listing skips clone size in some rows; elsewhere it reads once, few, many or a size class.

TRBD2,TRBJ2-7,.,TRBV3-1/TRBV3-2,TGTGCCAGCAGCCAAGGGATTAGCGGGTCCGAGCAGTACTTC,CASSQGISGSEQYF
.,TRBJ2-3,.,TRBV12-3/TRBV12-4,TGTGCCAGCAGTTTATATGCAGATACGCAGTATTTT,CASSLYADTQYF
TRBD2,TRBJ2-7,.,TRBV5-4,TGTGCCAGCAGCAAAGGTGGTGGCGGGAGGGCACACGAGCAGTACTTC,CASSKGGGGRAHEQYF
TRBD1,TRBJ2-7,.,TRBV2,TGTGCCAGCAGTGGTGACAGGGCCACTTCCCACGAGCAGTACTTC,CASSGDRATSHEQYF
.,TRBJ2-6,.,TRBV9,TGTGCCAGCAGTTGGGGAGGCTCTGGGGCCAACGTCCTGACTTTC,CASSWGGSGANVLTF
.,TRBJ2-2,few,TRBV27,TGTGCCAGCAGTTTCAGGGTAACCGGGGAGCTGTTTTTT,CASSFRVTGELFF
TRBD1,TRBJ1-5,.,TRBV28,TGTGCCAGCAGCTCGACAGGGGCGAGGAATCAGCCCCAGCATTTT,CASSSTGARNQPQHF
TRBD1,TRBJ2-7,.,TRBV4-1,TGCGCCAGCAGCCAAGTTCCCCTCGGACAGGGGAGCTACGAGCAGTACTTC,CASSQVPLGQGSYEQYF
.,TRBJ2-5,.,TRBV15,TGTGCCACCAGCAGAGCGGTATTCCAAGAGACCCAGTACTTC,CATSRAVFQETQYF
TRBD2,TRBJ2-7,.,TRBV28,TGTGCCAGCAGCCACCTCCTAGCGGCCCCGTTCGAGCAGTACTTC,CASSHLLAAPFEQYF
.,TRBJ2-7,few,TRBV11-2,TGTGCCAGCAGCTTAACTAGCCTCTACGAGCAGTACTTC,CASSLTSLYEQYF
.,TRBJ2-1,.,TRBV25-1,TGTGCCAGCAGTGAACTACAGGGAACGGACTACAATGAGCAGTTCTTC,CASSELQGTDYNEQFF
.,TRBJ1-1,.,TRBV11-2,TGTGCCAGCAGCTTAAGGGAAAGGGGCTTGAACACTGAAGCTTTCTTT,CASSLRERGLNTEAFF
TRBD2,TRBJ2-1,.,TRBV7-2,TGTGCCAGCAGTCGTACTTGGGGGACTAGCGGGAGGAATGAGCAGTTCTTC,CASSRTWGTSGRNEQFF
TRBD1,TRBJ2-1,.,TRBV7-9,TGTGCCAGCAGCTTTAGGGGACAGGGGGCCTCCAGAGAGCAGTTCTTC,CASSFRGQGASREQFF
TRBD2,TRBJ2-7,.,TRBV25-1,TGTGCCAGCAGTGAAACTAGGGAGTCGGGGGGGTCCTACGAGCAGTACTTC,CASSETRESGGSYEQYF
.,TRBJ1-2,once,TRBV24-1,TGTGCCACCAGTGGGGTAGGGGATGGCTACACCTTC,CATSGVGDGYTF
.,TRBJ1-6,.,TRBV10-3,TGTGCCATCAGTGGAAACAGGGAGGGCCGAATGGGGAATTCACCCCTCCACTTT,CAISGNREGRMGNSPLHF
.,TRBJ1-5,.,TRBV9,TGTGCCAGCAGCGAAAACAGTGTCAATCAGCCCCAGCATTTT,CASSENSVNQPQHF
.,TRBJ1-1,.,TRBV27,TGTGCCAGCAGTTTAGGAGGGAGGGGCACTGAAGCTTTCTTT,CASSLGGRGTEAFF
.,TRBJ1-6,.,TRBV28,TGTGCCAGCTGCCCCCTCCGAAGGGGGAATTCACCCCTCCACTTT,CASCPLRRGNSPLHF
TRBD1,TRBJ1-4,.,TRBV4-2,TGTGCCAGCAGCCAAGCGGACAGGGTTCGGGAAAAACTGTTTTTT,CASSQADRVREKLFF
.,TRBJ1-1,.,TRBV28,TGTGCCAGCAGTTTTACAGGGACGAACACTGAAGCTTTCTTT,CASSFTGTNTEAFF
.,TRBJ1-1,.,TRBV28,TGTGCCAGCAGTTTCGGACAGTTGGCTCCTGAAGCTTTCTTT,CASSFGQLAPEAFF
TRBD2,TRBJ2-1,.,TRBV11-2,TGTGCCAGCAGCTTAGTGGGACTAGCAAACAATGAGCAGTTCTTC,CASSLVGLANNEQFF
TRBD1,TRBJ1-2,.,TRBV2,TGTGCCAGCAGTTACAGGGGGCGACAGTATGGCTACACCTTC,CASSYRGRQYGYTF
TRBD1,TRBJ1-3,.,TRBV27,TGTGCCAGCAGTCAGGGGGCGCTCGGAAACACCATATATTTT,CASSQGALGNTIYF
.,TRBJ1-4,.,TRBV5-6,TGTGCCAGCAGCTCTGCCCGGAATGAAAAACTGTTTTTT,CASSSARNEKLFF
.,TRBJ2-5,.,TRBV18,TGTGCCAGCTCACTTGCCGGGACACAAGAGACCCAGTACTTC,CASSLAGTQETQYF
.,TRBJ1-3,.,TRBV14,TGTGCCAGCAGCCCAGGCTCTGGAAACACCATATATTTT,CASSPGSGNTIYF
TRBD1,TRBJ2-7,.,TRBV7-8,TGTGCCAGCAGCATGAAACGGACAGGAAGCGACTACGAGCAGTACTTC,CASSMKRTGSDYEQYF
.,TRBJ2-5,once,TRBV4-1,TGCGCCAGCAGCCAAGATGTGGGGCGGGAGACCCAGTACTTC,CASSQDVGRETQYF
.,TRBJ1-2,.,TRBV5-4,TGTGCCAGCAGCTTGGAACGGGTTGGCTATGGCTACACCTTC,CASSLERVGYGYTF
TRBD2,TRBJ2-2,.,TRBV15,TGTGCCACCAGCAGAGATTATAGCGGGAAAACCGGGGAGCTGTTTTTT,CATSRDYSGKTGELFF
TRBD1,TRBJ1-2,.,TRBV19,TGTGCCAGTAGTACGACTTCCGGGACAGCCCTCTTCAACTATGGCTACACCTTC,CASSTTSGTALFNYGYTF
.,TRBJ2-7,.,TRBV12-2,TGTGCAAGTCGCTTACGGTACGAGCAGTACTTC,CASRLRYEQYF
TRBD1,TRBJ2-2,.,TRBV5-4,TGTGCCAGCAGCTTGGGACAGGGCCTGAGCGGGGAGCTGTTTTTT,CASSLGQGLSGELFF
.,TRBJ2-5,.,TRBV7-8,TGTGCCAGCAGCTTAGGTCAGGGGACGGAGACCCAGTACTTC,CASSLGQGTETQYF
.,TRBJ2-7,.,TRBV4-3,TGCGCCAGCAGCACGGCCAGGGAGGCCTACGAGCAGTACTTC,CASSTAREAYEQYF
.,TRBJ2-7,.,TRBV15,TGTGCCACCAGCAGAGATTTCTGGGCAAGCTCCTACGAGCAGTACTTC,CATSRDFWASSYEQYF
TRBD1,TRBJ2-7,few,TRBV10-1,TGCGCCAGCAGTGGAGGACAGGGCTACGAGCAGTACTTC,CASSGGQGYEQYF
.,TRBJ1-4,once,TRBV3-1/TRBV3-2,TGTGCCAGCAGCCTCCGGGACTCGGGTGAAAAACTGTTTTTT,CASSLRDSGEKLFF
TRBD1,TRBJ1-5,.,TRBV30,TGTGCTGAATCAAAGGGGGCTCAACAGCCCCAGCATTTT,CAESKGAQQPQHF
TRBD1,TRBJ2-7,.,TRBV3-1/TRBV3-2,TGTGCCAGCAGCCCGACAGGGGGAGGGTACGAGCAGTACTTC,CASSPTGGGYEQYF
.,TRBJ1-5,.,TRBV5-6,TGTGCCAGCAGCTCCCAAAGACAGGTTAGCAATCAGCCCCAGCATTTT,CASSSQRQVSNQPQHF
.,TRBJ1-6,.,TRBV5-4,TGTGCCAGCAGCCGACAAGTATCTGGCAGCCTTAATTCACCCCTCCACTTT,CASSRQVSGSLNSPLHF
TRBD1,TRBJ2-5,.,TRBV10-3,TGTGCCATCGGAGACAGGGGTGGGGAGACCCAGTACTTC,CAIGDRGGETQYF
.,TRBJ1-5,.,TRBV6-5,TGTGCCAGCAGTTACTCGAACCGGGGGGATCAGCCCCAGCATTTT,CASSYSNRGDQPQHF
.,TRBJ2-5,.,TRBV7-9,TGTGCCAGCAGCTTAGGGGCCTCGGAGACCCAGTACTTC,CASSLGASETQYF
.,TRBJ2-7,.,TRBV4-2,TGTGCCAGCAGCCAAGAACGGGACGAGCAGTACTTC,CASSQERDEQYF
TRBD2,TRBJ2-7,.,TRBV12-3/TRBV12-4,TGTGTCGAGCAGTCGGGGGAGGGCGAGCAGTACTTC,CVEQSGEGEQYF
TRBD2,TRBJ2-1,.,TRBV6-2/TRBV6-3,TGTGCCAGCAGTTTCTACCTAGCGGGAACCCCCTCCTACAATGAGCAGTTCTTC,CASSFYLAGTPSYNEQFF
TRBD1,TRBJ1-1,.,TRBV27,TGTGCCAGCAGTAACATACAGGGGTTGAACACTGAAGCTTTCTTT,CASSNIQGLNTEAFF
.,TRBJ2-7,.,TRBV4-1,TGCGCCAGCAGCCGGAGGACCGATCCCTCCTACGAGCAGTACTTC,CASSRRTDPSYEQYF
TRBD1,TRBJ1-2,.,TRBV5-1,TGCGCCAGCAGCTTGGGACAGGGAGATGGCTACACCTTC,CASSLGQGDGYTF
.,TRBJ1-2,.,TRBV19,TGTGCCAGTAGTATTGAAAGGGGTTGGGGCTACACCTTC,CASSIERGWGYTF
.,TRBJ1-1,.,TRBV5-4,TGTGCCAGCAGCGCAGGGGAAGGGAACACTGAAGCTTTCTTT,CASSAGEGNTEAFF
TRBD2,TRBJ2-7,.,TRBV19,TGTGCCAGTAGACGGGGGGAGAGCTCCTACGAGCAGTACTTC,CASRRGESSYEQYF
TRBD1,TRBJ2-7,once,TRBV12-3/TRBV12-4,TGTGCCAGCAGTCGGACAGGGCTAGAGCAGTACTTC,CASSRTGLEQYF